This T cell receptor (beta chain) was documented in a study of cytomegalovirus exposure and HLA in healthy donors. Study information: Earlier work reported 110 million or so unique TCR beta sequences from roughly 180 million T cells.

The V gene's germline CDR1 is SGHTA and CDR2 FQGNSA. V was pared by 2 bases and J by 5 bases, with 16 bases between. This CDR3 is 17 amino acids long. On this clone itself: Its antigen is unknown.

Both 60 Vbeta primers and 13 Jbeta primers went into the PCR. As processed by the authors: A later analysis counted 80 million or so unique TCR beta chains, some 11 million shared. Sequenced by immunoSEQ multiplex PCR; TCRdb stores in-frame clones only, minus some. The V and J calls and clone size were taken over from that table, and D and trimming were inferred from the DNA. The top ten hold roughly 1.2% of the sample, which has roughly 180,000 clones, 84% seen once. Regarding the study as a whole: TCR beta sequences reportedly predicted most subjects' HLA-A and HLA-B alleles accurately. The classifier was said to identify cytomegalovirus status with high specificity and sensitivity.

The receptor was derived from a girl between 2 and 10 years old in good health and CMV-seropositive. The chain carries TRBV7-2 and TRBJ1-6; D remains ambiguous. Material for sequencing was PBMCs. This CDR3 is CASSLSGILTHNSPLHF. The CDR3 nucleotides are TGTGCCAGCAGCTTATCTGGCATCCTTACACATAATTCACCCCTCCACTTT.